Listed here are 20 T cell receptor beta chains from one sample, sequenced in a study of technical replicates of blood from a few donors. TCRdb's copy holds only in-frame clones and misses some; the assay was immunoSEQ multiplex PCR. The profile covers about 13,000 clones, with 70% to 80% appearing a single time and 12% taken by the ten largest. Material for sequencing was PBMCs. The receptors originated from a human donor in good health.

The chain employs TRBV14 and TRBJ2-5; TRBD2 matches 9 bases. V shed 2 bases and J 4 bases; nucleotides not matched to a gene: 5. In germline, CDR1 is SGHDN, CDR2 FVKESK. The CDR3 spans 15 residues. The CDR3: CASSQTAGGPETQYF. Here the CDR3 DNA reads TGTGCCAGCAGCCAAACGGCGGGAGGGCCAGAGACCCAGTACTTC.

This clone was detected only a few times. The CDR3 sequence: CASSLGTPAGELFF. DNA for the CDR3: TGTGCCAGCAGTTTAGGCACGCCAGCCGGGGAGCTGTTTTTT. The genes are TRBV28 and TRBJ2-2; no reliable D call. The CDR3 spans 14 residues. Looked up from germline, CDR1 is MDHEN and CDR2 is SYDVKM. Trimming stripped 2 bases from V and 6 bases from J, with 10 bases between.

The CDR3 DNA reads as TGTGCCATCAGTGGCCCCGGGGTCGGGGAGCTGTTTTTT. Translated, it gives CAISGPGVGELFF. The chain couples TRBV10-3 to TRBJ2-2; D might be TRBD2 (5 bases). The CDR3 is 13 residues long. V lost 4 bases and J lost 7, with 10 bases in between. CDR1 and CDR2 from the germline V gene are ENHRY and SYGVKD.

This clone has only a few counts. The V gene is TRBV7-2, the J gene TRBJ2-1, with TRBD2 matching over 7 bases. The CDR3 has 15 residues. V dropped 3 bases and J dropped 3; count of bases not matched to a gene: 5. CDR1 is SGHTA, CDR2 FQGNSA, per germline. The CDR3 loop is CASSFGGGFYNEQFF. The CDR3 bases are TGTGCCAGCAGCTTCGGCGGGGGATTCTACAATGAGCAGTTCTTC. Full variable domain (outside the CDR3, taken from reference TRBV7-2 and TRBJ2-1): GAGVSQSPSNKVTEKGKDVELRCDPISGHTALYWYRQSLGQGLEFLIYFQGNSAPDKSGLPSDRFSAERTGGSVSTLTIQRTQQEDSAVYLCASSFGGGFYNEQFFGPGTRLTVL.

This sequence joins TRBV5-1 and TRBJ1-1; weak D call: TRBD1 (5 bases). Looked up from germline, CDR1 is SGHRS and CDR2 is YFSETQ. This CDR3 is built from 14 residues. V was pared by 7 bases and J by 6 bases, with 19 bases between. CDR3 protein: CASSVGQGRAEAFF. The CDR3 region has the DNA TGCGCCAGCTCCGTCGGCCAGGGTCGGGCTGAAGCTTTCTTT.

This chain uses TRBV19 with TRBJ1-1, with D unresolved. The germline V and J ends were trimmed by 3 bases and 1 base, with 6 bases remaining between them. The CDR3 is made up of 13 amino acids. Germline V lookup: CDR1 LNHDA, CDR2 SQIVND (reference sequence). The CDR3 is CASSISRNTEAFF. In DNA form, the CDR3 reads TGTGCCAGTAGTATCTCGAGGAACACTGAAGCTTTCTTT. Full variable domain (rest looked up from reference TRBV19 and TRBJ1-1): DGGITQSPKYLFRKEGQNVTLSCEQNLNHDAMYWYRQDPGQGLRLIYYSQIVNDFQKGDIAEGYSVSREKKESFPLTVTSAQKNPTAFYLCASSISRNTEAFFGQGTRLTVV.

The rearrangement uses TRBV6-5 and TRBJ1-3; no reliable D call. Trimming took 6 bases from V and 4 from J, leaving 10 bases between them. Germline V gene sequence: CDR1 MNHEY, CDR2 SVGAGI. The CDR3 is 13 residues long. For the CDR3, the DNA is TGTGCCAGCAGCAGATCAGGCGGAAACACCATATATTTT. As protein: CASSRSGGNTIYF.

The chain is built from TRBV19 and TRBJ2-5; D perhaps matches TRBD1 (6 bases). The V end lost 0 bases, the J end lost 3 bases, and 20 bases lay between the germline ends. The CDR3 loop spans 18 amino acids. The germline gives CDR1 LNHDA, CDR2 SQIVND (reference sequence). Here the CDR3 reads CASSIDSLGASGKETQYF. The CDR3 nucleotides are TGTGCCAGTAGTATAGATTCATTGGGGGCTTCGGGTAAAGAGACCCAGTACTTC. Supplemented by reference TRBV19 and TRBJ2-5, the full variable domain reads DGGITQSPKYLFRKEGQNVTLSCEQNLNHDAMYWYRQDPGQGLRLIYYSQIVNDFQKGDIAEGYSVSREKKESFPLTVTSAQKNPTAFYLCASSIDSLGASGKETQYFGPGTRLLVL.

The chain is built from TRBV25-1 and TRBJ2-7, with TRBD1 matching over 8 bases. V was clipped by 4 bases and J by 3 bases; unmatched bases: 5. The CDR3 sequence is 14 residues long. Germline V CDR1 and CDR2: MGHDK, SYGVNS. The CDR3 loop is CASSVRDRIYEQYF. The DNA for the CDR3 is TGTGCCAGCAGTGTCCGGGACAGGATCTACGAGCAGTACTTC.

V is TRBV12-2 and J is TRBJ2-1; the table gives TRBD2 as D, unverified against the DNA. TRBV12-2 is marked as a pseudogene. This CDR3 comprises 17 residues. The CDR3 DNA follows: TGTGCAAGTCGCTCACAGCATAGCGGCCGGAGATACAATGAGCAGTTCTTC. Encoded protein: CASRSQHSGRRYNEQFF.

This chain joins TRBV6-1 and TRBJ1-5, with 7 bases that match TRBD1. Germline loops: CDR1 MNHNS, CDR2 SASEGT. The junction had 5 bases not matched to a gene; V was cut back by 2 bases and J by 7 bases. This CDR3 contains 14 residues. In DNA, the CDR3 is TGTGCCAGCAGTGAATCGGCAGGGGGGCAGCCCCAGCATTTT. Translation gives CASSESAGGQPQHF.

DNA of the CDR3: TGCAGCGTCCGGTGGTATGGTGAGCAGTTCTTC. It is translated as CSVRWYGEQFF. J is TRBJ2-1 and V is TRBV29-1, with D uncertain. Looked up from germline, CDR1 is SQVTM and CDR2 is ANQGSEA. The CDR3 length is 11 residues. The V end lost 6 bases, the J end lost 9 bases, and 12 bases lay between the germline ends.

J is TRBJ1-2 and V is TRBV9, with TRBD1 as a possible D gene (5 bases). This CDR3 has 14 residues. Per germline, CDR1 SGDLS and CDR2 YYNGEE. Trimming pared 4 bases from V and 6 bases from J, leaving 16 bases between. The CDR3 loop reads CASSPYWGGDGYTF. The CDR3 region has the DNA TGTGCCAGCAGCCCCTACTGGGGAGGGGATGGCTACACCTTC.

This rearrangement joins TRBV6-6 to TRBJ2-5; D not resolved. V lost 8 bases and J 1 base, leaving 8 bases between the germline ends. This CDR3 has 12 amino acids. Germline-derived CDR1 and CDR2 are MNHNY and SVGAGI (reference sequence). The CDR3 DNA sequence: TGTGCCAGCTGCCCGGGCCAAGAGACCCAGTACTTC. Translated, it gives CASCPGQETQYF.

The gene calls are TRBV7-6 and TRBJ2-7; a weak D match, TRBD1 (6 bases). The CDR3 is made up of 12 amino acids. Germline assignment: CDR1 SGHVS and CDR2 FNYEAQ. V lost 5 bases and J lost 5, with 10 bases in between. The CDR3 loop reads CASSIYRDEQYF. In nucleotides, the CDR3 is TGTGCCAGCAGCATCTACAGGGACGAGCAGTACTTC. Full variable domain (missing parts from reference TRBV7-6 and TRBJ2-7): GAGVSQSPRYKVTKRGQDVALRCDPISGHVSLYWYRQALGQGPEFLTYFNYEAQQDKSGLPNDRFSAERPEGSISTLTIQRTEQRDSAMYRCASSIYRDEQYFGPGTRLTVT.

This rearrangement joins TRBV28 to TRBJ2-7; 8 bases are shared with TRBD2. Germline CDR1 is MDHEN and CDR2 is SYDVKM. CDR3 size: 14 residues. With V trimmed by 6 bases and J by 1 base, 5 bases remained unmatched. The DNA for the CDR3 is TGTGCCAGCAGGGGCGCTAGCGGGTCCTACGAGCAGTACTTC. Residues: CASRGASGSYEQYF.

The V gene is TRBV15, the J gene TRBJ2-7; D is ambiguous. The CDR3 consists of 13 residues. Trimming pared 0 bases from V and 2 bases from J, leaving 5 bases between. Germline values: CDR1 LNHNV, CDR2 YYDKDF (reference sequence). Written as DNA, the CDR3 is TGTGCCACCAGCAGAGATAACACCTACGAGCAGTACTTC. This codes for CATSRDNTYEQYF.

The chain employs TRBV5-4 and TRBJ2-5, with TRBD1 as a possible D gene (5 bases). The length of the CDR3 is 13 residues. Trimming left V 0 bases short and J 7 bases short, with 10 bases between. The germline V gene encodes CDR1 SGHNT and CDR2 YYREEE (reference sequence). The DNA of the CDR3 is TGTGCCAGCAGCTTGGAGCGTCAGGGGACCCAGTACTTC. This gives the protein CASSLERQGTQYF.

J is TRBJ2-7 and V is TRBV5-6, with TRBD2 matching over 9 bases. This CDR3 contains 16 residues. The V and J ends lost 4 bases and 4 bases, in that order; junction bases with no gene match: 12. Germline CDR1 reads SGHDT; CDR2 reads YYEEEE. The CDR3 nucleotides are TGTGCCAGCAGCCCTGCCTCTGGCGGGAGGGGATACGAGCAGTACTTC. Encoded protein: CASSPASGGRGYEQYF.

This chain links TRBV12-5 with TRBJ2-1; the match to TRBD2 covers 9 bases. This CDR3 has 17 residues. V was pared by 0 bases and J by 4 bases, with 7 bases of the junction left unmatched. Germline CDR1 is LGHNT and CDR2 is FRNRAP. CDR3 residues: CASGLVLGTSRYNEQFF. In DNA form, the CDR3 reads TGTGCTAGTGGTTTGGTGCTCGGGACTAGCAGATACAATGAGCAGTTCTTC.